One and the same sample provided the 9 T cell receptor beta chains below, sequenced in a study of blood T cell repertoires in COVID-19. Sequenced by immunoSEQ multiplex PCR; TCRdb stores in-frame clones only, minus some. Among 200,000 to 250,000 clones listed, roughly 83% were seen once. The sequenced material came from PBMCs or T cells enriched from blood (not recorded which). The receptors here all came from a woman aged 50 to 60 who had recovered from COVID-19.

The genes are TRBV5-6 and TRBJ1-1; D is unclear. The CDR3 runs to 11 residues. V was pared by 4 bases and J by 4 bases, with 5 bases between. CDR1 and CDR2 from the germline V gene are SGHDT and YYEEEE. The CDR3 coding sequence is TGTGCCAGCAGCGTCCTCACTGAAGCTTTCTTT. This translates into CASSVLTEAFF.

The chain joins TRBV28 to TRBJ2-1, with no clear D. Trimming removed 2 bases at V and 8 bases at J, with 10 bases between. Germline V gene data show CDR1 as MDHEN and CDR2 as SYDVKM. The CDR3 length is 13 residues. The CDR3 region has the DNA TGTGCCAGCAGTTTAATACCGGGTGATGAGCAGTTCTTC. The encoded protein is CASSLIPGDEQFF.

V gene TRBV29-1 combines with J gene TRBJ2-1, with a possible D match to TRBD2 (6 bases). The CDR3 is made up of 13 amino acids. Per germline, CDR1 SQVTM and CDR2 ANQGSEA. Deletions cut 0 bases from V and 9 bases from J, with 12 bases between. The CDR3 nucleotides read TGCAGCGTTGAAGATCTAGTGGGAGGTGAGCAGTTCTTC. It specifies CSVEDLVGGEQFF.

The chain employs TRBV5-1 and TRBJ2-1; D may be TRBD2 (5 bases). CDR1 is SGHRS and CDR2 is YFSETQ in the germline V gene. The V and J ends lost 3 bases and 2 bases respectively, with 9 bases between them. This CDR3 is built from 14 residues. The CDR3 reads CASSSLVTYNEQFF. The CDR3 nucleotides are TGCGCCAGCAGCTCACTAGTTACCTACAATGAGCAGTTCTTC.

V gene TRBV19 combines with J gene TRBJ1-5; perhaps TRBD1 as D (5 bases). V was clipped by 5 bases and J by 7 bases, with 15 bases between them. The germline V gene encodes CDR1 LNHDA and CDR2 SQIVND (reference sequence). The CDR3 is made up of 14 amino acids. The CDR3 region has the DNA TGTGCCAGTAGTTTGCGATTTGGGGGGCAGCCCCAGCATTTT. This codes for CASSLRFGGQPQHF.

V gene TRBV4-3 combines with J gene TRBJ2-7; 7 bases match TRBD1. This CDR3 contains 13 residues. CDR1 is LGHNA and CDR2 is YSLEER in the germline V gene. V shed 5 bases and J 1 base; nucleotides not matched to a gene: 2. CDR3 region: CASSRDSSYEQYF. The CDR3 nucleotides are TGCGCCAGCAGCAGGGACAGTTCCTACGAGCAGTACTTC.

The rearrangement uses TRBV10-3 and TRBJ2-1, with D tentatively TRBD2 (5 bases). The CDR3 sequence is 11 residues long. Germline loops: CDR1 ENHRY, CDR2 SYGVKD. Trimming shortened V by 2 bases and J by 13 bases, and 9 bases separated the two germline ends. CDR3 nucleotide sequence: TGTGCCATCAGTGAGATGAGCGGTCAGTTCTTC. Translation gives CAISEMSGQFF.

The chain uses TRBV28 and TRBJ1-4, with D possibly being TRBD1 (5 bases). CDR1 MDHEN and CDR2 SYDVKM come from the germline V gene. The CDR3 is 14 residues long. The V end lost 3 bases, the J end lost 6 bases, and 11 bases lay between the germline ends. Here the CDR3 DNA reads TGTGCCAGCAGTTTGGGGGGATCGTATGAAAAACTGTTTTTT. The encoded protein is CASSLGGSYEKLFF.

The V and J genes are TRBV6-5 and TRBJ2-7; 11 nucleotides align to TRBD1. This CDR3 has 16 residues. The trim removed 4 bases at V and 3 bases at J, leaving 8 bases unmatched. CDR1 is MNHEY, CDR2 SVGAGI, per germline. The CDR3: CASSSIRTGGLYEQYF. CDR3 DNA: TGTGCCAGCAGTTCCATCCGGACAGGGGGCCTCTACGAGCAGTACTTC.